These T cell receptor beta chains were read from a single sample in a study of PD-1 blockade in classical Hodgkin lymphoma. Here immunoSEQ multiplex PCR was the method, and the copy in TCRdb shows in-frame clones only, minus some. This table has 9,500 to 14,000 clones, approximately 84% appearing once. This sample comprised CD8+ T cells from blood, obtained before the fourth cycle of nivolumab. The source of these receptors is a human donor with classical Hodgkin lymphoma. The donor label of this sample is uncertain. Both conserved end residues are part of each CDR3. The D gene is left open where the match is weak. The size entry is marked missing in some rows and otherwise reads once, few, many or a size class.

v_gene: TRBV30; j_gene: TRBJ2-5; abundance: .; d_gene: TRBD2; CDR3nt: TGTGCCTGGAGTGCTGGGGCTAGCGGGAGTGAGACCCAGTACTTC; CDR3aa: CAWSAGASGSETQYF
v_gene: TRBV13; j_gene: TRBJ2-7; abundance: .; d_gene: .; CDR3nt: TGTGCCAGCAGCTTAGTGAGCTCCTACGAGCAGTACTTC; CDR3aa: CASSLVSSYEQYF
v_gene: TRBV6-1; j_gene: TRBJ2-5; abundance: .; d_gene: .; CDR3nt: TGTGCCAGCAAACCACCCGGGGGGCCCCAAGAGACCCAGTACTTC; CDR3aa: CASKPPGGPQETQYF
v_gene: TRBV19; j_gene: TRBJ2-6; abundance: .; d_gene: .; CDR3nt: TGTGCCAGTAACCCTGGGGCCAACGTCCTGACTTTC; CDR3aa: CASNPGANVLTF
v_gene: TRBV27; j_gene: TRBJ2-3; abundance: .; d_gene: TRBD1; CDR3nt: TGTGCCAGCAGTTTGGACAGGGGGCCCACAGATACGCAGTATTTT; CDR3aa: CASSLDRGPTDTQYF
v_gene: TRBV6-6; j_gene: TRBJ1-3; abundance: .; d_gene: TRBD1; CDR3nt: TGTGCCAGCAGTTATCAGGGGGCGCGAGGAAACACCATATATTTT; CDR3aa: CASSYQGARGNTIYF
v_gene: TRBV6-5; j_gene: TRBJ2-7; abundance: .; d_gene: .; CDR3nt: TGTGCCAGCAGTTACTCGACGGGCCCCTACGAGCAGTACTTC; CDR3aa: CASSYSTGPYEQYF
v_gene: TRBV2; j_gene: TRBJ1-1; abundance: .; d_gene: .; CDR3nt: TGTGCCAGCAGTGAGAGCGGCATGAACACTGAAGCTTTCTTT; CDR3aa: CASSESGMNTEAFF
v_gene: TRBV28; j_gene: TRBJ2-7; abundance: .; d_gene: .; CDR3nt: TGTGCCAGCAGTTTAGGGAGGGGGGTAGGAGTCTACGAGCAGTACTTC; CDR3aa: CASSLGRGVGVYEQYF
v_gene: TRBV2; j_gene: TRBJ2-1; abundance: few; d_gene: TRBD1; CDR3nt: TGTGCCAGCAGGCGGACAGGCGGTCCACTTGACAATGAGCAGTTCTTC; CDR3aa: CASRRTGGPLDNEQFF
v_gene: TRBV30; j_gene: TRBJ2-2; abundance: .; d_gene: .; CDR3nt: TGTGCCTGGAGTGCCGTAACCGGGGAGCTGTTTTTT; CDR3aa: CAWSAVTGELFF
v_gene: TRBV4-2; j_gene: TRBJ2-3; abundance: .; d_gene: TRBD1; CDR3nt: TGTGCCAGCAGCCAACCGGACAGGGAACGGACAGATACGCAGTATTTT; CDR3aa: CASSQPDRERTDTQYF
v_gene: TRBV30; j_gene: TRBJ1-5; abundance: .; d_gene: TRBD1; CDR3nt: TGTGCCTGGAGTAACAGGGGGGGGGTGGGCCCCCAGCATTTT; CDR3aa: CAWSNRGGVGPQHF
v_gene: TRBV2; j_gene: TRBJ2-5; abundance: .; d_gene: TRBD2; CDR3nt: TGTGCCAGCCTTCCCGGGACTAGCGGACAAGAGACCCAGTACTTC; CDR3aa: CASLPGTSGQETQYF
v_gene: TRBV29-1; j_gene: TRBJ2-7; abundance: .; d_gene: TRBD1; CDR3nt: TGCAGCGTGATAGACAGGGTTAACTACGAGCAGTACTTC; CDR3aa: CSVIDRVNYEQYF
v_gene: TRBV7-6; j_gene: TRBJ2-1; abundance: .; d_gene: .; CDR3nt: TGTGCCAGCAGCTTCTTTATTCCGGGACTTCGCTCCTACAATGAGCAGTTCTTC; CDR3aa: CASSFFIPGLRSYNEQFF
v_gene: TRBV7-9; j_gene: TRBJ2-7; abundance: .; d_gene: .; CDR3nt: TGTGCCAGCAGCCAGGCAGGGATAACCTACGAGCAGTACTTC; CDR3aa: CASSQAGITYEQYF
v_gene: TRBV6-5; j_gene: TRBJ1-2; abundance: .; d_gene: TRBD1; CDR3nt: TGTGCCAGCAGTTACGGTACAGGGGGCTGGAGTGGCTACACCTTC; CDR3aa: CASSYGTGGWSGYTF
v_gene: TRBV7-9; j_gene: TRBJ2-2; abundance: .; d_gene: TRBD1; CDR3nt: TGTGCCAGCAGTTCCGGACAGGTCTCCACCTGGGACACCGGGGAGCTGTTTTTT; CDR3aa: CASSSGQVSTWDTGELFF
v_gene: TRBV5-5; j_gene: TRBJ2-1; abundance: .; d_gene: .; CDR3nt: TGTGCCAGCAGCTACTGGCAGAACAATGAGCAGTTCTTC; CDR3aa: CASSYWQNNEQFF